Shown below are 25 T cell receptor beta chains from a single sample sequenced in a study of cytomegalovirus exposure and HLA in healthy donors. Assay used: immunoSEQ multiplex PCR; TCRdb lists only in-frame clones, some missing. The table has roughly 240,000 clones, 87% seen once. The sequenced sample was PBMCs. Source of these receptors: a man younger than 35 in good health and CMV-seronegative.

This chain uses TRBV20-1 with TRBJ2-3; possible D gene TRBD2, 6 bases. V lost 6 bases to trimming and J lost 11 bases, with 15 bases between them. This CDR3 region has 11 residues. The V gene's germline CDR1 is DFQATT and CDR2 SNEGSKA (reference sequence). CDR3: CSARASGEQYF. The CDR3 DNA reads TGCAGTGCCAGGGCCTCGGGGGAGCAGTATTTT.

The chain joins TRBV5-1 to TRBJ1-3, with D possibly being TRBD1 (6 bases). Looked up from germline, CDR1 is SGHRS and CDR2 is YFSETQ. Trimming left V 4 bases short and J 2 bases short, with 16 bases between. CDR3 length: 16 residues. CDR3 sequence (DNA): TGCGCCAGCAGCCGGAATACAGGGAGTGCTGGAAACACCATATATTTT. Encoded protein: CASSRNTGSAGNTIYF.

This chain uses TRBV7-2 with TRBJ2-7, with D possibly TRBD1 on 6 matching bases. The CDR3 has 14 residues. In germline, CDR1 is SGHTA, CDR2 FQGNSA. The V end was cut by 4 bases, the J end by 3 bases, with 13 bases between. The CDR3 bases are TGTGCCAGCAGCTCCAACAGGGTAAGCTACGAGCAGTACTTC. The encoded protein is CASSSNRVSYEQYF. Looking up the rest from reference TRBV7-2 and TRBJ2-7 gives the full variable domain: GAGVSQSPSNKVTEKGKDVELRCDPISGHTALYWYRQSLGQGLEFLIYFQGNSAPDKSGLPSDRFSAERTGGSVSTLTIQRTQQEDSAVYLCASSSNRVSYEQYFGPGTRLTVT.

CDR3 residues: CASSPKYEQYF. CDR3 nucleotides: TGTGCCAGCAGTCCCAAATACGAGCAGTACTTC. The J gene is TRBJ2-7, the V gene TRBV28, with D hard to call. From germline, CDR1 is MDHEN and CDR2 SYDVKM. Trimming took 5 bases from V and 4 from J, leaving 6 bases between them. CDR3 length: 11 amino acids.

The J gene is TRBJ2-3, the V gene TRBV28; D not certain. Between the trimmed V and J ends, which lost 8 bases and 0 bases, there was a span of 6 bases. The germline V gene encodes CDR1 MDHEN and CDR2 SYDVKM. The CDR3 loop spans 12 amino acids. The CDR3 sequence: CASLSSTDTQYF. The CDR3 nucleotides read TGTGCCAGCCTTTCTAGCACAGATACGCAGTATTTT. The full variable domain, rest sourced from reference TRBV28 and TRBJ2-3, is DVKVTQSSRYLVKRTGEKVFLECVQDMDHENMFWYRQDPGLGLRLIYFSYDVKMKEKGDIPEGYSVSREKKERFSLILESASTNQTSMYLCASLSSTDTQYFGPGTRLTVL.

This clone was detected only once. The chain joins TRBV30 to TRBJ2-1; TRBD2 matches at 10 bases. The CDR3 contains 14 residues. With 5 bases clipped from V and 7 bases from J, the junction kept 8 bases outside the gene matches. Germline CDR1 is GTSNPN and CDR2 is SVGIG (reference sequence). CDR3 loop: CAWALAGVYNEQFF. CDR3 DNA sequence: TGTGCCTGGGCGCTAGCGGGAGTGTATAATGAGCAGTTCTTC.

J is TRBJ2-5 and V is TRBV5-1; tentative D call: TRBD2 (6 bases). Trimming cost V 0 bases and J 5 bases, with 11 bases left between them. CDR3 size: 14 residues. Germline V gene sequence: CDR1 SGHRS, CDR2 YFSETQ. The CDR3 loop is CASSLVSGRETQYF. The DNA for the CDR3 is TGCGCCAGCAGCTTGGTTTCGGGGAGGGAGACCCAGTACTTC.

This clone showed up just once. This rearrangement joins TRBV28 to TRBJ2-1; 7 bases are a match to TRBD2. Germline values: CDR1 MDHEN, CDR2 SYDVKM. The CDR3 totals 14 residues. V lost 5 bases and J lost 13; bases outside the gene matches: 14. CDR3 loop: CASSPSSGGYPQFF. CDR3 sequence (DNA): TGTGCCAGCAGTCCATCTAGCGGAGGATACCCCCAGTTCTTC.

On this clone itself: Other DNA sequences of this sample code for an identical CDR3. This CDR3 reads CASSLTGGELFF. In DNA form, the CDR3 reads TGCGCCAGCAGCTTGACCGGCGGGGAGCTGTTTTTT. The chain links TRBV5-1 to TRBJ2-2; D remains ambiguous. The CDR3 is 12 amino acids. V dropped 1 base and J dropped 7 bases, with 5 bases sitting between them. Germline CDR1 reads SGHRS; CDR2 reads YFSETQ.

The count of this clone is one. The V gene is TRBV11-2, the J gene TRBJ2-7; TRBD2 agrees at 7 bases. CDR1 and CDR2 from the germline V gene are SGHAT and FQNNGV. The V segment lost 5 bases and the J segment 3 bases; nucleotides outside the gene matches: 10. The CDR3 covers 15 residues. The CDR3 DNA reads TGTGCCAGCAGCCCCAGTTGGGGGGGAAGCTACGAGCAGTACTTC. Translating gives CASSPSWGGSYEQYF. Full variable domain (outside the CDR3, taken from reference TRBV11-2 and TRBJ2-7): EAGVAQSPRYKIIEKRQSVAFWCNPISGHATLYWYQQILGQGPKLLIQFQNNGVVDDSQLPKDRFSAERLKGVDSTLKIQPAKLEDSAVYLCASSPSWGGSYEQYFGPGTRLTVT.

This chain uses TRBV7-2 with TRBJ2-7; TRBD1 aligns across 7 bases. This CDR3 contains 13 residues. The germline V gene has CDR1 SGHTA and CDR2 FQGNSA. V trimming: 8 bases; J trimming: 5 bases; junction bases outside the gene matches: 9. Here the CDR3 DNA reads TGTGCCAGCGGGCCGACAGGGAATCACGAGCAGTACTTC. It translates to CASGPTGNHEQYF.

This sequence joins TRBV4-3 and TRBJ2-5; D is uncertain. With 0 bases removed from V and 5 bases from J, the gap between germline ends came to 4 bases. CDR3 size: 12 residues. Germline CDR1 is LGHNA and CDR2 is YSLEER. CDR3 DNA: TGCGCCAGCAGCCAAGATCGGGAGACCCAGTACTTC. It yields the protein CASSQDRETQYF.

This clone was seen once. This chain links TRBV19 with TRBJ2-6; 7 positions agree with TRBD1. Germline values: CDR1 LNHDA, CDR2 SQIVND (reference sequence). The trim removed 9 bases at V and 2 bases at J, leaving 13 bases unmatched. The CDR3 is 17 residues long. CDR3 loop: CASSAPTGFPGANVLTF. The CDR3 nucleotides are TGTGCCAGCAGTGCCCCGACAGGGTTCCCTGGGGCCAACGTCCTGACTTTC.

This sequence joins TRBV5-6 and TRBJ2-3; 9 bases agree with TRBD1. V dropped 3 bases and J dropped 3; count of bases not matched to a gene: 8. Per germline, CDR1 SGHDT and CDR2 YYEEEE. The CDR3 consists of 16 residues. The CDR3 loop is CASSYYRGRKTDTQYF. The CDR3 region has the DNA TGTGCCAGCAGCTACTACAGGGGGCGCAAGACAGATACGCAGTATTTT. Based on the CDR3 plus reference TRBV5-6 and TRBJ2-3, the full variable domain is DAGVTQSPTHLIKTRGQQVTLRCSPKSGHDTVSWYQQALGQGPQFIFQYYEEEERQRGNFPDRFSGHQFPNYSSELNVNALLLGDSALYLCASSYYRGRKTDTQYFGPGTRLTVL.

V is TRBV15 and J is TRBJ2-7, with D perhaps TRBD1 (6 bases). This CDR3 region has 20 residues. The V end lost 0 bases, the J end lost 3 bases, and 27 bases lay between the germline ends. Germline loops: CDR1 LNHNV, CDR2 YYDKDF (reference sequence). CDR3 bases: TGTGCCACCAGCAGAGATCTAAGTCGCTCCCTCAACAGGGCCTACTACGAGCAGTACTTC. The encoded protein is CATSRDLSRSLNRAYYEQYF.

As DNA, the CDR3 is TGTGCCAGCAGCGTAGATAGGGGCGAGACTGAAGCTTTCTTT. It translates to CASSVDRGETEAFF. The chain is built from TRBV9 and TRBJ1-1; a possible D gene is TRBD1 (5 bases). V lost 0 bases and J lost 5, with 11 bases in between. Germline CDR1 and CDR2: SGDLS and YYNGEE. CDR3 length: 14 amino acids.

The V call is TRBV7-9, the J call TRBJ2-1; 8 positions match TRBD2. Germline V gene sequence: CDR1 SEHNR, CDR2 FQNEAQ (reference sequence). CDR3 size: 18 residues. J gave up 0 bases and V 5 bases, and 12 bases lay outside the gene matches. CDR3 sequence (DNA): TGTGCCAGCAGCCCCGCCACTAGCGGTCTTAGCTCCTACAATGAGCAGTTCTTC. Its protein is CASSPATSGLSSYNEQFF. Filled out from reference TRBV7-9 and TRBJ2-1, the complete variable domain reads DTGVSQNPRHKITKRGQNVTFRCDPISEHNRLYWYRQTLGQGPEFLTYFQNEAQLEKSRLLSDRFSAERPKGSFSTLEIQRTEQGDSAMYLCASSPATSGLSSYNEQFFGPGTRLTVL.

The chain combines TRBV28 with TRBJ2-7; D is uncertain. The CDR3 totals 12 residues. CDR1 is MDHEN, CDR2 SYDVKM, per germline. V dropped 7 bases and J dropped 5 bases, with 12 bases sitting between them. The chain's CDR3 is CASIFPRDEQYF. DNA of the CDR3: TGTGCCAGCATCTTTCCTAGAGACGAGCAGTACTTC.

J is TRBJ2-5 and V is TRBV7-2; 8 bases are a match to TRBD2. The ends lost 5 bases at V and 5 bases at J; junction bases unmatched: 13. This CDR3 contains 16 residues. CDR1 and CDR2 (germline): SGHTA, FQGNSA. CDR3 DNA sequence: TGTGCCAGCAGCCGTTTTATCCGGGGGGGCCGGGAGACCCAGTACTTC. Protein product: CASSRFIRGGRETQYF.

DNA for the CDR3: TGTGCCAGCAGTTTTATGTCAGGGGCCTACAATGAGCAGTTCTTC. Protein: CASSFMSGAYNEQFF. The chain is built from TRBV28 and TRBJ2-1; tentative D call: TRBD1 (6 bases). Germline CDR1 reads MDHEN; CDR2 reads SYDVKM. The CDR3 sequence is 15 residues long. Deletions cut 3 bases from V and 2 bases from J, with 11 bases between.

The chain has TRBV29-1 and TRBJ1-1; no firm D call. Trimming shortened V by 5 bases and J by 5 bases, and 9 bases separated the two germline ends. The germline V gene has CDR1 SQVTM and CDR2 ANQGSEA. The CDR3 is made up of 11 amino acids. The CDR3 bases are TGCAGCGTTAGGAGGAGGACTGAAGCTTTCTTT. This translates into CSVRRRTEAFF.

The chain employs TRBV9 and TRBJ1-2, with a weak D call TRBD1 (6 bases). This CDR3 region has 15 residues. V lost 0 bases and J 5 bases, leaving 14 bases between the germline ends. Germline V gene data show CDR1 as SGDLS and CDR2 as YYNGEE. This CDR3 is CASSVDVTGDYGYTF. The DNA for the CDR3 is TGTGCCAGCAGCGTAGATGTGACAGGCGATTATGGCTACACCTTC.

This clone showed up just once. This rearrangement joins TRBV9 to TRBJ2-5; 9 bases fit TRBD2. Germline V gene data show CDR1 as SGDLS and CDR2 as YYNGEE. CDR3 length: 14 residues. V trimming: 2 bases; J trimming: 5 bases; junction bases outside the gene matches: 4. This CDR3 reads CASSVGGGAETQYF. The CDR3 DNA sequence: TGTGCCAGCAGCGTGGGCGGGGGGGCGGAGACCCAGTACTTC. The full variable domain, completed using reference TRBV9 and TRBJ2-5, is DSGVTQTPKHLITATGQRVTLRCSPRSGDLSVYWYQQSLDQGLQFLIQYYNGEERAKGNILERFSAQQFPDLHSELNLSSLELGDSALYFCASSVGGGAETQYFGPGTRLLVL.

The chain employs TRBV9 and TRBJ1-6; D might be TRBD1 (6 bases). The CDR3 is 16 residues long. Germline V gene lookup returns CDR1 SGDLS and CDR2 YYNGEE. The V end was cut by 3 bases, the J end by 7 bases, with 17 bases between. Here the CDR3 reads CASSARAGDGNSPLHF. The DNA of the CDR3 is TGTGCCAGCAGCGCAAGAGCAGGGGATGGGAATTCACCCCTCCACTTT.

The chain has TRBV14 and TRBJ2-7; 7 nucleotides line up with TRBD1. The CDR3 runs 16 residues. Germline CDR1 is SGHDN and CDR2 is FVKESK. The trim removed 3 bases at V and 3 bases at J, leaving 11 bases unmatched. CDR3 sequence: CASSHLSGTEFYEQYF. CDR3 sequence (DNA): TGTGCCAGCAGCCATCTCTCAGGGACAGAATTCTACGAGCAGTACTTC.